This T cell receptor (beta chain) was profiled in a study of blood T cell repertoires in COVID-19. Whole-study context: Sites across the United States, Italy and Spain contributed samples from acute and convalescent COVID-19. T cells, B-cell-depleted T cells, or PBMCs supplied cDNA or gDNA.

Original methodology: Researchers report that nucleated cell counts were estimated from reference gene primer amplification. Using immunoSEQ multiplex PCR, the repertoire was profiled, and TCRdb retains in-frame clones only, with some absent. V and J calls plus clone size are reproduced from that table; the DNA served to infer D and trimming. In the table there are about 99,000 clones, 75% to 85% of which are singletons. The clonotype originates from a woman of 80 years or more with active or convalescent COVID-19. The sequencing input was peripheral blood.

The CDR3 DNA follows: TGTGCCAGCGGGCTATACAATGAGCAGTTCTTC. This gives the protein CASGLYNEQFF. This chain links TRBV6-5 with TRBJ2-1; D is unclear. V was pared by 8 bases and J by 4 bases, with 6 bases between. CDR3 size: 11 residues. The germline V gene has CDR1 MNHEY and CDR2 SVGAGI.